Presented here are 29 T cell receptor beta chains from one specimen sequenced in a study of Ad26.COV2.S vaccination and SARS-CoV-2 variants. As to treatment: around 19 received Ad26.COV2.S at low or high dose, single or two shots; about five received placebo; per-sample allocation not given. Specimen acquisition occurred on day 63 following the initial vaccine or placebo injection. Sequenced by immunoSEQ multiplex PCR; TCRdb stores in-frame clones only, minus some. The sample yields roughly 500,000 clones, about 83% seen once. Sample: peripheral blood, taken in a trial of Ad26.COV2.S vaccine versus placebo. These receptors were obtained from a person between 18 and 60 years old who received the Ad26.COV2.S COVID-19 vaccine or a placebo.

This chain connects TRBV5-4 to TRBJ1-1; D remains ambiguous. The CDR3 is 13 residues long. The V and J ends lost 6 bases and 2 bases respectively, with 11 bases between them. Germline lookup yields CDR1 SGHNT and CDR2 YYREEE (reference sequence). The CDR3 DNA follows: TGTGCCAGCAATCTTGCCCCCAACACTGAAGCTTTCTTT. Protein sequence: CASNLAPNTEAFF.

V and J are TRBV4-1 and TRBJ1-2, with TRBD1 identical over 7 bases. CDR3 length: 14 residues. After removal of 4 bases from V and 7 bases from J, the junction contained 9 bases not matched to a gene. Germline V CDR1 and CDR2: MGHRA, YSYEKL. For the CDR3, the DNA is TGCGCCAGCAGCCCACAGACAGGGAGGGCTGGCTACACCTTC. It yields the protein CASSPQTGRAGYTF.

CDR3 region: CASSDSSWGYTF. DNA of the CDR3: TGTGCCAGCAGTGACAGCTCGTGGGGCTACACCTTC. V and J are TRBV6-2 or TRBV6-3 and TRBJ1-2; TRBD1 is a possible D gene (5 bases). CDR1 MNHEY and CDR2 SVGEGT come from the germline V gene. V was trimmed by 5 bases and J by 8 bases, leaving 12 bases between them. CDR3 size: 12 residues.

CDR3 loop: CASSESAGPAYEQYF. The CDR3 DNA is TGTGCCAGCAGTGAATCGGCAGGTCCTGCCTACGAGCAGTACTTC. The chain couples TRBV2 to TRBJ2-7; D remains unclear. Deletions cut 2 bases from V and 2 bases from J, with 13 bases between. Germline CDR1 is SNHLY and CDR2 is FYNNEI. This CDR3 contains 15 residues.

CDR3 amino acids: CASTGGRIYGYTF. The CDR3 DNA reads as TGTGCCAGTACCGGGGGGCGGATTTATGGCTACACCTTC. This chain connects TRBV19 to TRBJ1-2; D might be TRBD1 (6 bases). CDR1 is LNHDA and CDR2 is SQIVND in the germline V gene (reference sequence). The CDR3 runs to 13 residues. V was shortened by 7 bases and J by 5 bases, with 14 bases between the two germline ends.

V and J are TRBV3-1 (or the pseudogene TRBV3-2) and TRBJ2-4; TRBD2 might be the D (5 bases). Germline-derived CDR1 and CDR2 are LGHDT and YNNKEL (reference sequence). The CDR3 contains 12 residues. Trimming cost V 5 bases and J 5 bases, with 7 bases left between them. The CDR3 spells CASSDSENIQYF. The CDR3 bases are TGTGCCAGCAGCGATAGCGAAAACATTCAGTACTTC.

The DNA for the CDR3 is TGTGCCAGCAGTTTCAGGGGGTCCCCAATCTCCTACAATGAGCAGTTCTTC. It codes for CASSFRGSPISYNEQFF. The chain couples TRBV27 to TRBJ2-1; 7 bases map to TRBD1. The CDR3 is 17 amino acids. Germline V lookup: CDR1 MNHEY, CDR2 SMNVEV (reference sequence). The V gene end was trimmed by 3 bases and the J gene end by 0 bases; junction bases not matched to a gene: 8.

The chain couples TRBV12-3 or TRBV12-4 to TRBJ1-5; no firm D call. The CDR3 covers 12 residues. Trimming pared 1 base from V and 5 bases from J, leaving 3 bases between. This CDR3 is CASSLDDQPQHF. For the CDR3, the DNA is TGTGCCAGCAGTTTAGACGATCAGCCCCAGCATTTT.

The V call is TRBV30, the J call TRBJ1-6; possibly TRBD1 for D (5 bases). Trimming took off 2 bases at V and 10 bases at J, with 12 bases between the two ends. Germline assignment: CDR1 GTSNPN and CDR2 SVGIG (reference sequence). This CDR3 comprises 13 residues. CDR3 nucleotides: TGTGCCTGGAGTACGCAGGGTAGATCACCCCTCCACTTT. Residues: CAWSTQGRSPLHF.

This clone was counted a single time. The chain uses TRBV5-6 and TRBJ1-1; a possible D gene is TRBD1 (5 bases). Trimming stripped 3 bases from V and 8 bases from J, with 14 bases between. The CDR3 runs to 13 residues. CDR1 is SGHDT and CDR2 is YYEEEE in the germline V gene. CDR3 sequence: CASSSYAGVEAFF. In DNA form, the CDR3 reads TGTGCCAGCAGCTCCTACGCGGGGGTCGAAGCTTTCTTT.

The chain employs TRBV24-1 and TRBJ2-3; 8 bases are a match to TRBD1. The junction had 5 bases not matched to a gene; V was cut back by 4 bases and J by 6 bases. The V gene's germline CDR1 is KGHDR and CDR2 SFDVKD. The CDR3 sequence is 14 residues long. The CDR3 region is CATSDTTGGDTQYF. The CDR3 bases are TGTGCCACCAGTGACACCACAGGGGGGGATACGCAGTATTTT.

The chain is built from TRBV7-8 and TRBJ1-6; D is unclear. V was cut by 5 bases and J by 7 bases, with 15 bases left in between. Germline CDR1 SGHVS, CDR2 FQNEAQ. This CDR3 is 15 amino acids long. The CDR3 sequence is CASSPAGVTNSPLHF. The CDR3 bases are TGTGCCAGCAGCCCCGCAGGCGTTACGAATTCACCCCTCCACTTT.

This clone was seen a few times. The chain couples TRBV7-9 to TRBJ1-3; D gene ambiguous. V shed 9 bases and J shed 2 bases, with 5 bases lying between them. The CDR3 has 11 residues. Germline CDR1 SEHNR, CDR2 FQNEAQ (reference sequence). CDR3 sequence reads: CASSAGNTIYF. The CDR3 DNA reads as TGTGCCAGTTCGGCTGGAAACACCATATATTTT. The whole variable domain, remainder taken from reference TRBV7-9 and TRBJ1-3, is DTGVSQNPRHKITKRGQNVTFRCDPISEHNRLYWYRQTLGQGPEFLTYFQNEAQLEKSRLLSDRFSAERPKGSFSTLEIQRTEQGDSAMYLCASSAGNTIYFGEGSWLTVV.

The chain has TRBV9 and TRBJ2-7, with 14 bases lining up with TRBD2. The germline V gene has CDR1 SGDLS and CDR2 YYNGEE. The ends lost 3 bases at V and 0 bases at J; junction bases unmatched: 8. CDR3 length: 18 residues. The chain's CDR3 is CASSEPAGTSGSSYEQYF. Written as DNA, the CDR3 is TGTGCCAGCAGCGAGCCAGCTGGGACTAGCGGGAGCTCCTACGAGCAGTACTTC.

This clone was detected once. J is TRBJ2-5 and V is TRBV4-1, with 8 nucleotides matching TRBD1. CDR1 is MGHRA, CDR2 YSYEKL, per germline. V shed 6 bases, J shed 5 bases, and the junction held 5 bases outside the gene matches. The CDR3 loop spans 13 amino acids. CDR3 nucleotide sequence: TGCGCCAGCAGACAAACAGGGGGGGAGACCCAGTACTTC. Translating it yields CASRQTGGETQYF.

V is TRBV28 and J is TRBJ2-7, with D perhaps TRBD1 (6 bases). V was trimmed by 9 bases and J by 0 bases, leaving 15 bases between them. Germline V gene sequence: CDR1 MDHEN, CDR2 SYDVKM. CDR3 length: 14 residues. CDR3 loop: CASQQGPLSYEQYF. The CDR3 bases are TGTGCCAGTCAACAGGGACCCCTCTCCTACGAGCAGTACTTC.

This chain connects TRBV3-1 (or the pseudogene TRBV3-2) to TRBJ1-3; D is possibly TRBD1 (5 bases). This CDR3 is 16 amino acids long. In germline, CDR1 is LGHDT, CDR2 YNNKEL (reference sequence). V dropped 4 bases and J dropped 0 bases, with 13 bases sitting between them. CDR3 in DNA: TGTGCCAGCAGCCCTCGGACACGATCCTCTGGAAACACCATATATTTT. Residues: CASSPRTRSSGNTIYF.

This rearrangement joins TRBV23-1 to TRBJ2-3; TRBD2 matches at 7 bases. TRBV23-1 is placed among ORFs of uncertain function. There are 16 residues in the CDR3. V lost 0 bases and J lost 4; bases outside the gene matches: 7. The CDR3 DNA follows: TGCGCCAGCAGTCAATCGGGAGGGGTAGATGCAGATACGCAGTATTTT. Encoded protein: CASSQSGGVDADTQYF.

This clone was detected only once. J is TRBJ2-2 and V is TRBV3-1 (or the pseudogene TRBV3-2); TRBD2 matches 8 bases. V trimming: 4 bases; J trimming: 7 bases; junction bases outside the gene matches: 8. CDR3 length: 15 residues. Germline CDR1 reads LGHDT; CDR2 reads YNNKEL (reference sequence). The CDR3 DNA follows: TGTGCCAGCAGCCCTACCGGGAGGGTAGTCGGGGAGCTGTTTTTT. Translation gives CASSPTGRVVGELFF.

The V and J genes are TRBV3-1 (or the pseudogene TRBV3-2) and TRBJ2-7; perhaps TRBD2 as D (6 bases). The germline V gene has CDR1 LGHDT and CDR2 YNNKEL (reference sequence). The V gene lost 4 bases and the J gene lost 3 bases, with 16 bases spanning the gap. CDR3 size: 15 residues. The CDR3, as DNA: TGTGCCAGCAGCCCACGGAGGGCACCAAGCTACGAGCAGTACTTC. Protein sequence: CASSPRRAPSYEQYF.

This chain connects TRBV9 to TRBJ2-3; TRBD2 aligns across 7 bases. This CDR3 comprises 16 residues. CDR1 and CDR2 from the germline V gene are SGDLS and YYNGEE. V trimming: 0 bases; J trimming: 5 bases; junction bases outside the gene matches: 9. DNA for the CDR3: TGTGCCAGCAGCGTAGCGATAGCGGGCCCAAAAGATACGCAGTATTTT. Its protein is CASSVAIAGPKDTQYF.

This chain joins TRBV19 and TRBJ2-7, with D perhaps TRBD2 (6 bases). Trimming took off 4 bases at V and 5 bases at J, with 21 bases between the two ends. The CDR3 has 16 amino acids. The germline V gene has CDR1 LNHDA and CDR2 SQIVND (reference sequence). The CDR3 here is CASSTLRDWAVHEQYF. The DNA of the CDR3 is TGTGCCAGTAGTACCCTCCGGGACTGGGCGGTCCACGAGCAGTACTTC.

The chain employs TRBV5-1 and TRBJ1-3; 8 bases fit TRBD1. Per the germline V gene, CDR1 is SGHRS and CDR2 is YFSETQ. CDR3 length equals 15 residues. V dropped 4 bases and J dropped 4; count of bases not matched to a gene: 7. CDR3 loop: CASSPIGQGGNTIYF. DNA for the CDR3: TGCGCCAGCAGCCCTATAGGACAGGGCGGAAACACCATATATTTT. Supplemented by reference TRBV5-1 and TRBJ1-3, the full variable domain reads KAGVTQTPRYLIKTRGQQVTLSCSPISGHRSVSWYQQTPGQGLQFLFEYFSETQRNKGNFPGRFSGRQFSNSRSEMNVSTLELGDSALYLCASSPIGQGGNTIYFGEGSWLTVV.

The chain has TRBV18 and TRBJ1-4; D gene ambiguous. This CDR3 is 12 amino acids long. Trimming removed 6 bases from V and 8 bases from J, with 10 bases in between. CDR1 is KGHSH, CDR2 LQKENI, per germline. The CDR3 region is CASSRSSEKLFF. The CDR3 nucleotides are TGTGCCAGCTCCCGATCGTCCGAAAAACTGTTTTTT. Full variable domain (missing parts from reference TRBV18 and TRBJ1-4): NAGVMQNPRHLVRRRGQEARLRCSPMKGHSHVYWYRQLPEEGLKFMVYLQKENIIDESGMPKERFSAEFPKEGPSILRIQQVVRGDSAAYFCASSRSSEKLFFGSGTQLSVL.

This chain links TRBV6-5 with TRBJ1-1; 11 bases align to TRBD1. V was clipped by 2 bases and J by 7 bases; unmatched bases: 9. The CDR3 length is 16 residues. Germline-derived CDR1 and CDR2 are MNHEY and SVGAGI. The CDR3 DNA sequence: TGTGCCAGCAGTTACCGGACAGGGGGCGGCGGGGATGAAGCTTTCTTT. It codes for CASSYRTGGGGDEAFF.

The chain uses TRBV30 and TRBJ1-1, with D possibly being TRBD1 (5 bases). V was shortened by 1 base and J by 1 base, with 25 bases between the two germline ends. Per the germline V gene, CDR1 is GTSNPN and CDR2 is SVGIG (reference sequence). The CDR3 sequence is 19 residues long. CDR3 DNA: TGTGCCTGGAGTGCCCAAAGCGGGGGACCCACGAAAAAGAACACTGAAGCTTTCTTT. It specifies CAWSAQSGGPTKKNTEAFF.

The chain joins TRBV27 to TRBJ2-7; 9 bases are shared with TRBD2. The CDR3 is 15 amino acids. Germline V gene sequence: CDR1 MNHEY, CDR2 SMNVEV (reference sequence). The J segment lost 2 bases and the V segment lost 1 base, leaving 3 bases of the junction unmatched. CDR3 bases: TGTGCCAGCAGTTTATTTCTAGCGGGGCCCTACGAGCAGTACTTC. It is translated as CASSLFLAGPYEQYF.

The chain uses TRBV21-1 and TRBJ2-7; the D call in the table, TRBD2, was not verified against the DNA. TRBV21-1 is flagged as a pseudogene. The CDR3 is made up of 14 amino acids. The CDR3, as DNA: TGTGCCAGCAGCAAGGGCGGCGGGAGGGCCCGACAGTACTTC. Encoded protein: CASSKGGGRARQYF.

This clone occurred once. This chain links TRBV7-3 with TRBJ2-3; D is perhaps TRBD2 (6 bases). V gave up 5 bases and J gave up 2 bases, with 11 bases separating them. The germline V gene has CDR1 SGHTA and CDR2 FQGTGA. The CDR3 is 14 residues long. CDR3 sequence: CASSLRDSTDTQYF. In DNA form, the CDR3 reads TGTGCCAGCAGCCTTCGGGACTCCACAGATACGCAGTATTTT.